The 19 T cell receptor beta chains given below trace back to one sample, sequenced in a study of blood T cell repertoires in COVID-19. Sequenced by immunoSEQ multiplex PCR; TCRdb stores in-frame clones only, minus some. Altogether around 310,000 clones are present, around 90% being singletons, with the ten largest covering roughly 1%. Specimen: peripheral blood. The receptors shown here come from a woman aged 40 to 50 with COVID-19, enrolled during active disease.

The chain recombines TRBV28 with TRBJ1-2; 10 bases line up with TRBD1. Germline lookup yields CDR1 MDHEN and CDR2 SYDVKM. The CDR3 has 16 amino acids. With 6 bases clipped from V and 8 bases from J, the junction kept 15 bases outside the gene matches. CDR3 in amino acids: CASSQGFGTGARGYTF. CDR3 DNA sequence: TGTGCCAGCAGCCAAGGGTTTGGGACAGGGGCTCGGGGCTACACCTTC.

The rearrangement joins TRBV29-1 to TRBJ1-1; the D gene is possibly TRBD1 (5 bases). CDR3 length equals 12 residues. Trimming removed 1 base from V and 4 bases from J, with 7 bases in between. From germline, CDR1 is SQVTM and CDR2 ANQGSEA. This chain's CDR3 is CSVEGDSTEAFF. CDR3 in DNA: TGCAGCGTTGAAGGAGACAGCACTGAAGCTTTCTTT. The complete variable domain, with remaining parts taken from reference TRBV29-1 and TRBJ1-1, reads SAVISQKPSRDICQRGTSLTIQCQVDSQVTMMFWYRQQPGQSLTLIATANQGSEATYESGFVIDKFPISRPNLTFSTLTVSNMSPEDSSIYLCSVEGDSTEAFFGQGTRLTVV.

This chain links TRBV15 with TRBJ1-6; D is ambiguous. The V gene lost 0 bases and the J gene lost 8 bases, with 8 bases spanning the gap. The CDR3 spans 14 residues. Germline V gene lookup returns CDR1 LNHNV and CDR2 YYDKDF (reference sequence). CDR3 region: CATSRDTQYSPLHF. The DNA of the CDR3 is TGTGCCACCAGCAGAGATACCCAGTATTCACCCCTCCACTTT.

The chain has TRBV2 and TRBJ2-7; TRBD1 is a possible D gene (5 bases). The CDR3 has 13 amino acids. The V end was cut by 6 bases, the J end by 2 bases, with 11 bases between. The germline CDR1 and CDR2 sequences are SNHLY and FYNNEI. This chain's CDR3 is CASRNTGTYEQYF. DNA of the CDR3: TGTGCCAGCAGGAATACAGGAACCTACGAGCAGTACTTC.

The CDR3 here is CAWNPGSTDTQYF. The CDR3 nucleotides read TGTGCCTGGAACCCGGGAAGCACAGATACGCAGTATTTT. The chain employs TRBV30 and TRBJ2-3; weak D call: TRBD2 (5 bases). CDR3 length equals 13 residues. Germline V CDR1 and CDR2: GTSNPN, SVGIG (reference sequence). Trimming took 4 bases from V and 0 from J, leaving 8 bases between them.

The gene calls are TRBV2 and TRBJ2-6; unclear D gene. This CDR3 spans 14 amino acids. Germline V gene data show CDR1 as SNHLY and CDR2 as FYNNEI. The V end lost 6 bases, the J end lost 0 bases, and 6 bases lay between the germline ends. This chain's CDR3 is CASSQSSGANVLTF. The CDR3, as DNA: TGTGCCAGCAGCCAATCCTCTGGGGCCAACGTCCTGACTTTC. The full variable domain, with the rest looked up from reference TRBV2 and TRBJ2-6, is EPEVTQTPSHQVTQMGQEVILRCVPISNHLYFYWYRQILGQKVEFLVSFYNNEISEKSEIFDDQFSVERPDGSNFTLKIRSTKLEDSAMYFCASSQSSGANVLTFGAGSRLTVL.

CDR3 sequence: CAWTHPGTGGYYEQYF. The CDR3 DNA follows: TGTGCCTGGACCCATCCGGGGACAGGGGGCTATTACGAGCAGTACTTC. The V gene is TRBV30, the J gene TRBJ2-7; 12 nucleotides match TRBD1. CDR1 is GTSNPN, CDR2 SVGIG, per germline (reference sequence). The CDR3 has 16 amino acids. Losses at the gene ends were 4 bases for V and 4 bases for J; bases not matched to a gene: 11.

The chain has TRBV27 and TRBJ2-4; 7 bases align to TRBD1. This CDR3 spans 14 amino acids. J was trimmed by 6 bases and V by 5 bases; bases with no gene match: 7. Germline CDR1 reads MNHEY; CDR2 reads SMNVEV (reference sequence). CDR3 sequence reads: CASSEDRARNIQYF. CDR3 nucleotides: TGTGCCAGCAGTGAAGACAGGGCGAGAAACATTCAGTACTTC.

The sample holds a few counts of this clone. This chain joins TRBV6-5 and TRBJ2-7; 8 nucleotides match TRBD1. V dropped 3 bases and J dropped 6; count of bases not matched to a gene: 7. Germline V gene lookup returns CDR1 MNHEY and CDR2 SVGAGI. This CDR3 has 14 amino acids. CDR3 protein: CASSYQDRDREQYF. CDR3 in DNA: TGTGCCAGCAGTTATCAGGACAGGGATCGCGAGCAGTACTTC.

The chain is built from TRBV30 and TRBJ1-1; TRBD1 aligns across 7 bases. The CDR3 contains 15 residues. The trim removed 1 base at V and 8 bases at J, leaving 13 bases unmatched. The germline CDR1 and CDR2 sequences are GTSNPN and SVGIG (reference sequence). Here the CDR3 DNA reads TGTGCCTGGAGTGCACTGTACGGGACAGTACGAGAAGCTTTCTTT. Translated, it gives CAWSALYGTVREAFF.

The chain has TRBV29-1 and TRBJ1-2, with TRBD1 matching 7 bases. Germline V gene sequence: CDR1 SQVTM, CDR2 ANQGSEA. V lost 7 bases, J lost 8 bases, and 10 bases stayed unmatched. The CDR3 runs to 12 residues. CDR3 bases: TGCAGCGGGGCTGAGGGGGCTCGGGGCTACACCTTC. As protein: CSGAEGARGYTF.

This rearrangement joins TRBV7-2 to TRBJ1-1; D perhaps matches TRBD1 (5 bases). Trimming stripped 0 bases from V and 10 bases from J, with 15 bases between. Per germline, CDR1 SGHTA and CDR2 FQGNSA. This CDR3 contains 14 residues. The CDR3 protein is CASSLAPQGRLAFF. CDR3 in DNA: TGTGCCAGCAGCTTAGCGCCGCAGGGAAGGTTAGCTTTCTTT.

This chain joins TRBV7-2 and TRBJ1-1, with D possibly being TRBD1 (6 bases). Germline V CDR1 and CDR2: SGHTA, FQGNSA. Trimming stripped 5 bases from V and 9 bases from J, with 16 bases between. This CDR3 has 13 residues. Here the CDR3 reads CASSPNRAPKAFF. Here the CDR3 DNA reads TGTGCCAGCAGCCCGAACAGGGCGCCGAAAGCTTTCTTT.

The V and J genes are TRBV5-4 and TRBJ2-1, with 9 bases fitting TRBD2. Germline V gene sequence: CDR1 SGHNT, CDR2 YYREEE (reference sequence). The CDR3 sequence is 14 residues long. The trim removed 0 bases at V and 8 bases at J, leaving 3 bases unmatched. The CDR3 region is CASSLGGRVHEQFF. CDR3 in DNA: TGTGCCAGCAGCTTGGGCGGGAGGGTACATGAGCAGTTCTTC.

This clone was found a few times. This chain connects TRBV6-5 to TRBJ2-7; the match to TRBD1 covers 7 bases. Looked up from germline, CDR1 is MNHEY and CDR2 is SVGAGI. V dropped 8 bases and J dropped 2; count of bases not matched to a gene: 12. This CDR3 spans 15 amino acids. CDR3 in amino acids: CASRSPGQSTYEQYF. The CDR3 DNA follows: TGTGCCAGCCGTTCCCCGGGACAGTCGACCTACGAGCAGTACTTC.

V and J are TRBV7-9 and TRBJ2-7; no clear D gene. This CDR3 comprises 14 residues. V was trimmed by 5 bases and J by 6 bases, leaving 17 bases between them. The germline V gene encodes CDR1 SEHNR and CDR2 FQNEAQ (reference sequence). The CDR3 here is CASSQNGERGEQYF. CDR3 DNA sequence: TGTGCCAGCAGCCAAAATGGAGAGAGAGGCGAGCAGTACTTC.

J is TRBJ1-1 and V is TRBV5-4; possible D gene TRBD1, 5 bases. V lost 3 bases and J 10 bases, leaving 13 bases between the germline ends. CDR1 is SGHNT, CDR2 YYREEE, per germline (reference sequence). CDR3 length: 12 residues. CDR3 sequence: CASSSPGGGAFF. CDR3 sequence (DNA): TGTGCCAGCAGCTCTCCTGGGGGGGGAGCTTTCTTT.

The rearrangement joins TRBV27 to TRBJ1-5, with 7 positions matching TRBD1. Unmatched junction bases numbered 5, after V lost 5 bases and J lost 1 base. The germline V gene encodes CDR1 MNHEY and CDR2 SMNVEV (reference sequence). This CDR3 has 15 residues. CDR3 nucleotide sequence: TGTGCCAGCAGTCTCGGGACAGCGAGCAATCAGCCCCAGCATTTT. It is translated as CASSLGTASNQPQHF.

The J gene is TRBJ1-4, the V gene TRBV10-3; TRBD1 matches 7 bases. The CDR3 consists of 14 residues. The V segment lost 0 bases and the J segment 5 bases; nucleotides outside the gene matches: 0. Germline V CDR1 and CDR2: ENHRY, SYGVKD. CDR3 coding DNA: TGTGCCATCAGTGAGTCGGGACAGAATGAAAAACTGTTTTTT. Its protein is CAISESGQNEKLFF.